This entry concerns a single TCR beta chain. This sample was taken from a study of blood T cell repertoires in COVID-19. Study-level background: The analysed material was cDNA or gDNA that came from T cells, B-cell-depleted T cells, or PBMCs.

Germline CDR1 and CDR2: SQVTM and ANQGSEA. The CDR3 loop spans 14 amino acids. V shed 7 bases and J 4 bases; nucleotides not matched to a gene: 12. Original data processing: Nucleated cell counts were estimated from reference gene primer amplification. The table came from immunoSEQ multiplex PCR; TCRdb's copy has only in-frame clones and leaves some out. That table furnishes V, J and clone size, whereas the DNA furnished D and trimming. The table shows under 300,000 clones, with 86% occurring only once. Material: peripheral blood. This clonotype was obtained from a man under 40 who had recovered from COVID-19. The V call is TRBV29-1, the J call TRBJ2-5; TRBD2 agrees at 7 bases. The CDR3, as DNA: TGCAGCGCCTCGCGGCTAGCGGTGGGAGAGACCCAGTACTTC. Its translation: CSASRLAVGETQYF.